This TCR beta chain derives from a study of blood T cells in healthy people across ages. A second PCR, run for about 7 to 11 cycles, used a sample-barcoded 5' primer plus a J-beta primer mix. MiXCR was run by TCRdb on the 5' RACE reads, yielding one entry per CDR3 protein. Of about 380,000 distinct CDR3 sequences detected, 52% appear once; the ten largest clones hold around 53%. The TCR originated in a man in his sixties in good health. The material sequenced was blood.

The DNA of the CDR3 is TGTGCCAGCACCCTGGGGGGGAACTCCTACGAGCAGTACTTC. Its translation: CASTLGGNSYEQYF. This chain uses TRBV5-4 with TRBJ2-7; 7 nucleotides align to TRBD2. The length of the CDR3 is 14 residues. Germline V gives CDR1 SGHNT, CDR2 YYREEE (reference sequence). V trimming: 6 bases; J trimming: 0 bases; junction bases outside the gene matches: 6.